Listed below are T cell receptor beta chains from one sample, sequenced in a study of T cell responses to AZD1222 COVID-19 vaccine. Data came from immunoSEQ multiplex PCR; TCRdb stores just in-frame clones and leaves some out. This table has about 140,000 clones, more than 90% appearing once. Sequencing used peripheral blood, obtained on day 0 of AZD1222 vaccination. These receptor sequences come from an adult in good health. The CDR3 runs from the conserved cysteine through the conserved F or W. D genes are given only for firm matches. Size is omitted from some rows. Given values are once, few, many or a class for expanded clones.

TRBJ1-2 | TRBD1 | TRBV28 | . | CASITSGPRDSHYGYTF | TGTGCCAGCATCACCTCCGGACCCCGGGACAGCCACTATGGCTACACCTTC
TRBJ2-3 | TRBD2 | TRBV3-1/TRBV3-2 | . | CASSQALAGTDTQYF | TGTGCCAGCAGCCAAGCACTAGCGGGCACAGATACGCAGTATTTT
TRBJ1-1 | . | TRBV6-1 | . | CASSEKMNTEAFF | TGTGCCAGCAGTGAAAAAATGAACACTGAAGCTTTCTTT
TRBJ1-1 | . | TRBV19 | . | CASSTRGQVMNTEAFF | TGTGCCAGTAGTACCCGGGGACAAGTCATGAACACTGAAGCTTTCTTT
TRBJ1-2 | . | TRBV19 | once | CASSPKFFGGIHGYTF | TGTGCCAGTAGCCCCAAGTTCTTTGGGGGGATCCATGGCTACACCTTC
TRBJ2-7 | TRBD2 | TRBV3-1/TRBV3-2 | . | CASSQESSGSKYEQYF | TGTGCCAGCAGCCAAGAATCTAGCGGGAGTAAATACGAGCAGTACTTC
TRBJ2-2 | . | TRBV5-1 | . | CASSLKAVELFF | TGCGCCAGCAGCTTAAAGGCAGTGGAGCTGTTTTTT
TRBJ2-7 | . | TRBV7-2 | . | CASSLQGYEQYF | TGTGCCAGCAGCTTACAGGGCTACGAGCAGTACTTC
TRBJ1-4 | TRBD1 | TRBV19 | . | CASRLQGQGNEKLFF | TGTGCCAGTAGACTCCAGGGACAGGGGAATGAAAAACTGTTTTTT
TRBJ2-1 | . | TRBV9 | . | CASSRRVQLPYNEQFF | TGTGCCAGCAGCCGGAGGGTACAGCTACCCTACAATGAGCAGTTCTTC
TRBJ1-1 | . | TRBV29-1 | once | CSVEGRDTEAFF | TGCAGCGTTGAGGGGAGAGACACTGAAGCTTTCTTT
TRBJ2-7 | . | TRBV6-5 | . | CASSYSLPGEGYEQYF | TGTGCCAGCAGTTACTCGTTGCCGGGAGAAGGTTACGAGCAGTACTTC
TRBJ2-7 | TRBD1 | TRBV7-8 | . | CASSLAFIVGQGGPYEQYF | TGTGCCAGCAGCTTAGCTTTCATCGTGGGACAGGGGGGACCCTACGAGCAGTACTTC
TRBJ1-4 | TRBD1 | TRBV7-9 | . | CASSLSTGGSHEKLFF | TGTGCCAGCAGCTTATCCACAGGGGGCTCTCATGAAAAACTGTTTTTT
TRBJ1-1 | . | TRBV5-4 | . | CASSPSRIGVGTEAFF | TGTGCCAGCAGCCCCAGTCGAATCGGGGTAGGCACTGAAGCTTTCTTT
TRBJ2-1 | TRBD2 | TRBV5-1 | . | CASSIGLAWVDNEQFF | TGCGCCAGCAGCATAGGACTAGCTTGGGTTGACAATGAGCAGTTCTTC
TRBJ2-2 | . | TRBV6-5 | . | CASSSNTGELFF | TGTGCCAGCAGTTCGAACACCGGGGAGCTGTTTTTT
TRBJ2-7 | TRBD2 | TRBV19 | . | CASSWTAGAYEQYF | TGTGCCAGTAGCTGGACGGCGGGGGCCTACGAGCAGTACTTC
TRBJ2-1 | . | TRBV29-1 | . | CSGTLWTSSYNEQFF | TGCAGCGGGACGTTATGGACCAGCTCCTACAATGAGCAGTTCTTC
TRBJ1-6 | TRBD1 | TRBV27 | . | CASSPRTGGTGEYSPLHF | TGTGCCAGCAGTCCTCGGACAGGGGGGACCGGGGAATATTCACCCCTCCACTTT
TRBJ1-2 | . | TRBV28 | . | CASSPGGRDYGYTF | TGTGCCAGCAGTCCCGGGGGGCGCGACTATGGCTACACCTTC
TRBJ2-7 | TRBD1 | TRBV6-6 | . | CASSAGQGESYEQYF | TGTGCCAGCAGCGCCGGACAGGGGGAATCCTACGAGCAGTACTTC
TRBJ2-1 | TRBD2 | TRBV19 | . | CASSIRLAGIQATNEQFF | TGTGCCAGTAGTATTCGACTAGCGGGGATACAAGCCACCAATGAGCAGTTCTTC
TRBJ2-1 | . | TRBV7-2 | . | CASSFRDEQFF | TGTGCCAGCAGCTTCCGGGATGAGCAGTTCTTC
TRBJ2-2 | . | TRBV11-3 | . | CASSQLNTGELFF | TGTGCCAGCAGCCAATTGAACACCGGGGAGCTGTTTTTT
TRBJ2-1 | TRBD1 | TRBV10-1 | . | CASSEFLPGQGDNEQFF | TGCGCCAGCAGTGAGTTCTTACCGGGACAGGGGGACAATGAGCAGTTCTTC
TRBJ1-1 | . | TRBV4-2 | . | CASSQESASTEAFF | TGTGCCAGCAGCCAAGAGTCGGCAAGCACTGAAGCTTTCTTT
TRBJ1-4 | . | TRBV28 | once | CASGRPPDEKLFF | TGTGCCAGCGGTAGGCCCCCTGATGAAAAACTGTTTTTT
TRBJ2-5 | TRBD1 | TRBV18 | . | CASSPDRTGGVETQYF | TGTGCCAGCTCACCGGACCGGACAGGGGGGGTCGAGACCCAGTACTTC
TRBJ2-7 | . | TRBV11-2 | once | CASSLDQIQTYEQYF | TGTGCCAGCAGCTTAGATCAGATCCAAACCTACGAGCAGTACTTC
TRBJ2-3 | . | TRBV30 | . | CAWSTPKRTDTQYF | TGTGCCTGGAGCACTCCTAAAAGGACAGATACGCAGTATTTT
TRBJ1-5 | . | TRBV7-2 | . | CASSSETGLNQPQHF | TGTGCCAGCAGCTCCGAGACAGGCCTTAATCAGCCCCAGCATTTT
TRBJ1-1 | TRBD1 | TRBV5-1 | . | CASSALGQGNTEAFF | TGCGCCAGCAGCGCTTTGGGACAGGGGAACACTGAAGCTTTCTTT
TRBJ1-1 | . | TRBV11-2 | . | CASRRGVPNTEAFF | TGTGCCAGCAGAAGAGGGGTGCCGAACACTGAAGCTTTCTTT
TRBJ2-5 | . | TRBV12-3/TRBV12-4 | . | CASRGWQGETQYF | TGTGCCAGCAGGGGCTGGCAAGGGGAGACCCAGTACTTC
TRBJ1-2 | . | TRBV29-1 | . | CSAWTDYGYTF | TGCAGCGCCTGGACGGATTATGGCTACACCTTC
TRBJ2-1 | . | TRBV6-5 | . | CASSSPGSYNEQFF | TGTGCCAGCAGTTCCCCGGGGTCCTACAATGAGCAGTTCTTC
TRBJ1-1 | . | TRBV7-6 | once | CASSLNRDPNTEAFF | TGTGCCAGCAGCTTAAATAGAGATCCGAACACTGAAGCTTTCTTT
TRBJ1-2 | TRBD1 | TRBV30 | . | CAWSVDRGPKGYTF | TGTGCCTGGAGTGTAGACAGGGGCCCGAAAGGCTACACCTTC